A selection of T cell receptor beta chains follows, all from one sample in a study of T cell repertoires in ileal Crohn's disease. Method: immunoSEQ multiplex PCR; TCRdb's copy keeps in-frame clones and lacks some. Of tens of thousands of clones listed, 81% were seen once; the top ten hold around 5.6%. Material for sequencing was ileal tissue. The source of these receptors is an adult with Crohn's disease. The CDR3 runs from the conserved cysteine through the conserved F or W. A D gene is named only where the DNA matches it firmly. Rows may omit the clone size; those that give it use once, few, many or a size class.

TRBV5-1	TRBJ2-3	-	TRBD2	TGCGCCAGCAGCGAGGGGAGGGGCCCAGATACGCAGTATTTT	CASSEGRGPDTQYF
TRBV10-3	TRBJ2-3	few	-	TGTGCCATCAGTGCGGGAGCCCCGGATACGCAGTATTTT	CAISAGAPDTQYF
TRBV27	TRBJ2-1	-	TRBD1	TGTGCCAGCAGTCCAACACAGGGGGGCTACAATGAGCAGTTCTTC	CASSPTQGGYNEQFF
TRBV10-3	TRBJ2-7	-	-	TGTGCCATCAGTGAGTCCAGAGTTCAGGCCGGTTCCTACGAGCAGTACTTC	CAISESRVQAGSYEQYF
TRBV6-6	TRBJ1-2	few	TRBD1	TGTGCCAGCAGTTACAGGGGGCAGTACTATGGCTACACCTTC	CASSYRGQYYGYTF
TRBV2	TRBJ1-1	few	-	TGTGCCAGCACTTTAGCGAGGTCAATGAACACTGAAGCTTTCTTT	CASTLARSMNTEAFF
TRBV6-1	TRBJ1-4	-	-	TGTGCCAGCAGTGAAGAGGTGGGGCAGTCCTACGAAAAACTGTTTTTT	CASSEEVGQSYEKLFF
TRBV10-3	TRBJ1-4	-	TRBD1	TGTGCCATCAGGGGACAGGGGGTCAATGAAAAACTGTTTTTT	CAIRGQGVNEKLFF
TRBV27	TRBJ1-2	-	-	TGTGCCAGCAGTTTATCCTTACCTACAGGACGAATTAACTATGGCTACACCTTC	CASSLSLPTGRINYGYTF
TRBV2	TRBJ2-6	-	TRBD1	TGTGCCAGCAGAAGAGACAGGGCTGGGGCCAACGTCCTGACTTTC	CASRRDRAGANVLTF
TRBV9	TRBJ1-4	-	-	TGTGCCAGCAGCGCACCGCAGGATAATGAAAAACTGTTTTTT	CASSAPQDNEKLFF
TRBV6-1	TRBJ1-5	-	-	TGTGCCAGCATGGTACTGCAGGGTGAGCGGCCCCAGCATTTT	CASMVLQGERPQHF
TRBV6-5	TRBJ1-3	-	-	TGTGCCAGCAGTTTCGAGTGGTCTGGAAACACCATATATTTT	CASSFEWSGNTIYF
TRBV5-6	TRBJ1-2	-	TRBD1	TGTGCCAGCAGCGTGGTGTCAGGGGGCAGCTATGGCTACACCTTC	CASSVVSGGSYGYTF
TRBV5-4	TRBJ1-2	-	-	TGTGCCAGCAGCTCCTCCGGGACATGGGGCCCCTATGGCTACACCTTC	CASSSSGTWGPYGYTF
TRBV4-3	TRBJ2-7	-	-	TGCGCCAGCAGCCAAGACCCAGGGTCCTACGAGCAGTACTTC	CASSQDPGSYEQYF
TRBV6-5	TRBJ1-1	-	-	TGTGCCAGCAGGGTAACGGGGATGAACACTGAAGCTTTCTTT	CASRVTGMNTEAFF
TRBV5-5	TRBJ2-7	-	TRBD1	TGTGCCAGCAGCTGGGGACAGGGGCCCTACGAGCAGTACTTC	CASSWGQGPYEQYF
TRBV6-1	TRBJ2-7	-	-	TGTGCCAGCAGTGAAGCGCTTAGGGGGGGCGTCTACGAGCAGTACTTC	CASSEALRGGVYEQYF
TRBV5-1	TRBJ2-6	-	-	TGCGCCAGCAGCTTTAGTCGGGGTATCTCTGGGGCCAACGTCCTGACTTTC	CASSFSRGISGANVLTF
TRBV7-2	TRBJ2-7	-	-	TGTGCCAGCAGCCGACAATTTGGGGCTTACGAGCAGTACTTC	CASSRQFGAYEQYF
TRBV5-5	TRBJ1-1	-	-	TGTGCCAGCAGCTTGGAAACTAGGGACACTGAAGCTTTCTTT	CASSLETRDTEAFF
TRBV5-3	TRBJ2-1	-	-	TGTGCCGGGGGGGGGCCCTACAATGAGCAGTTCTTC	CAGGGPYNEQFF
TRBV10-3	TRBJ2-5	-	TRBD1	TGTGCCATCGGGGACAGTCGAGAGACCCAGTACTTC	CAIGDSRETQYF
TRBV29-1	TRBJ2-1	-	-	TGCAGCGTTAGGTGGCAGGGGGGAAACAATGAGCAGTTCTTC	CSVRWQGGNNEQFF
TRBV5-8	TRBJ1-5	-	-	TGTGCCAGCAGCTTGGGACAGCGAAATCAGCCCCAGCATTTT	CASSLGQRNQPQHF